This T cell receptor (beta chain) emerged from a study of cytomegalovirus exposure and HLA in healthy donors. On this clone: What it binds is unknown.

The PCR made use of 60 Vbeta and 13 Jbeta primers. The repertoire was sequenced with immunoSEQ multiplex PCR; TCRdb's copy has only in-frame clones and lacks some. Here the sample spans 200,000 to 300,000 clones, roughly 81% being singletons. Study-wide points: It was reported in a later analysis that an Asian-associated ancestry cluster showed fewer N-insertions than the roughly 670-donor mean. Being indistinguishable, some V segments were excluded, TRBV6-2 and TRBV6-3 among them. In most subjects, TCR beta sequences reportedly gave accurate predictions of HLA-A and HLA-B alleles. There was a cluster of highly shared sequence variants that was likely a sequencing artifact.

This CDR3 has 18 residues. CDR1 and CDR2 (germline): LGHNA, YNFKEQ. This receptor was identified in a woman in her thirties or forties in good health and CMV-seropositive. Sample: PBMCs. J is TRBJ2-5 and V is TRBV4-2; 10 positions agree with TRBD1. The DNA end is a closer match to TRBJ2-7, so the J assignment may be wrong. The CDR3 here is CASSQRGDSTGGTYEQYF. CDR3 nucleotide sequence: TGTGCCAGCAGCCAACGTGGGGACTCGACAGGGGGCACCTACGAGCAGTACTTC.